One and the same sample provided the 29 T cell receptor beta chains below, sequenced in a study of cytomegalovirus exposure and HLA in healthy donors. Sequencing was performed with immunoSEQ multiplex PCR; in TCRdb, only in-frame clones are kept and a portion is missing. The table lists approximately 270,000 clones, around 91% of them singletons, with 0.37% in the top ten. Material for sequencing was PBMCs. These receptors originate from a young woman in good health and CMV-seronegative.

The chain carries TRBV11-2 and TRBJ2-1, with TRBD2 matching 8 bases. After removal of 0 bases from V and 3 bases from J, the junction contained 10 bases not matched to a gene. The germline CDR1 and CDR2 sequences are SGHAT and FQNNGV. The CDR3 has 18 residues. Written as DNA, the CDR3 is TGTGCCAGCAGCTTAGATATCTCAGCGGGGGCCCTCTACAATGAGCAGTTCTTC. As protein: CASSLDISAGALYNEQFF.

The chain joins TRBV7-9 to TRBJ2-1; TRBD2 might be the D (6 bases). The V end lost 5 bases, the J end lost 2 bases, and 19 bases lay between the germline ends. The germline gives CDR1 SEHNR, CDR2 FQNEAQ (reference sequence). The CDR3 has 17 amino acids. The CDR3 sequence is CASSTAGTDTPYNEQFF. The DNA for the CDR3 is TGTGCCAGCAGCACCGCCGGGACTGATACCCCCTACAATGAGCAGTTCTTC.

The chain combines TRBV6-4 with TRBJ2-7; 9 bases are shared with TRBD2. With 10 bases clipped from V and 6 bases from J, the junction kept 10 bases outside the gene matches. The CDR3 totals 13 residues. CDR1 and CDR2 from the germline V gene are MRHNA and SNTAGT. CDR3 DNA: TGTGCCAAAATTAGCGGGGGCACCTGCGAGCAGTACGTC. Translating gives CAKISGGTCEQYV.

The chain carries TRBV28 and TRBJ1-4; D is ambiguous. Trimming shortened V by 5 bases and J by 10 bases, and 17 bases separated the two germline ends. The CDR3 runs to 14 residues. The germline CDR1 and CDR2 sequences are MDHEN and SYDVKM. In DNA, the CDR3 is TGTGCCAGCAGTCCTGCAGGCTTTTCAGGAAAACTGTTTTTT. Translated: CASSPAGFSGKLFF.

This chain links TRBV5-4 with TRBJ1-6, with 8 bases aligning to TRBD1. The CDR3 is 18 residues long. With 3 bases clipped from V and 6 bases from J, the junction kept 14 bases outside the gene matches. CDR1 SGHNT and CDR2 YYREEE come from the germline V gene (reference sequence). The DNA of the CDR3 is TGTGCCAGCAGCTCCCCTGGTGGATTCGACAGGGGTAATTCACCCCTCCACTTT. Translation: CASSSPGGFDRGNSPLHF.

This chain's CDR3 is CASSELVGVNEKLFF. For the CDR3, the DNA is TGTGCCAGCAGTGAATTGGTAGGGGTTAATGAAAAACTGTTTTTT. V usage is TRBV25-1 and J usage is TRBJ1-4; D perhaps matches TRBD1 (5 bases). The germline V gene has CDR1 MGHDK and CDR2 SYGVNS. Trimming left V 1 base short and J 4 bases short, with 10 bases between. The CDR3 spans 15 residues.

The rearrangement links TRBV18 to TRBJ2-5; D is undetermined. Per the germline V gene, CDR1 is KGHSH and CDR2 is LQKENI. The ends were cut back, 3 bases at V and 1 base at J, with 6 bases in the middle. This CDR3 is 13 amino acids long. CDR3 amino acids: CASSPELQETQYF. CDR3 DNA: TGTGCCAGCTCACCGGAGCTCCAAGAGACCCAGTACTTC.

V usage is TRBV7-9 and J usage is TRBJ2-1; D gene unclear. Germline V gene data show CDR1 as SEHNR and CDR2 as FQNEAQ (reference sequence). V was clipped by 6 bases and J by 10 bases, with 16 bases between them. CDR3 size: 13 residues. CDR3 DNA sequence: TGTGCCAGCAGTTTGACACTCTCGGTGGAGCAGTTCTTC. Residues: CASSLTLSVEQFF.

The gene calls are TRBV21-1 and TRBJ1-2; the D call of TRBD1 is as the table states it, not checked on the DNA. TRBV21-1 represents a pseudogene. This CDR3 has 16 amino acids. The CDR3 DNA reads TGTGCCAGCAGCAGACCTCTTACAGGGGCGTTTAGCGGCTACACCTTC. It codes for CASSRPLTGAFSGYTF.

This chain joins TRBV9 and TRBJ2-2, with 16 bases identical to TRBD2. The CDR3 sequence is 17 residues long. Germline CDR1 and CDR2: SGDLS and YYNGEE. Trimming at V came to 5 bases and at J to 6 bases, leaving 7 bases not matched to a gene. The CDR3 spells CASRPGTSGGVSGELFF. The CDR3 nucleotides are TGTGCCAGCAGACCCGGGACTAGCGGGGGGGTTTCCGGGGAGCTGTTTTTT. The full variable domain, with the rest looked up from reference TRBV9 and TRBJ2-2, is DSGVTQTPKHLITATGQRVTLRCSPRSGDLSVYWYQQSLDQGLQFLIQYYNGEERAKGNILERFSAQQFPDLHSELNLSSLELGDSALYFCASRPGTSGGVSGELFFGEGSRLTVL.

In this sample, this clone turned up once. The J gene is TRBJ1-5, the V gene TRBV5-8; 9 nucleotides agree with TRBD1. J lost 2 bases, V lost 5 bases, and 5 bases had no gene match. CDR3 size: 15 residues. Germline CDR1 SGHTS, CDR2 YDEGEE. The CDR3 protein is CASRLQGAGNQPQHF. The CDR3 DNA sequence: TGTGCCAGCAGACTACAGGGGGCAGGCAATCAGCCCCAGCATTTT.

The chain joins TRBV18 to TRBJ2-7; 9 positions match TRBD1. The CDR3 has 15 amino acids. Per germline, CDR1 KGHSH and CDR2 LQKENI. V lost 3 bases and J lost 0; bases outside the gene matches: 3. CDR3 residues: CASSPTGGGSYEQYF. The CDR3 nucleotides are TGTGCCAGCTCACCGACAGGGGGTGGCTCCTACGAGCAGTACTTC.

This clone was seen once. The chain links TRBV19 to TRBJ1-2; 9 bases match TRBD1. J lost 4 bases, V lost 4 bases, and 7 bases had no gene match. CDR1 is LNHDA and CDR2 is SQIVND in the germline V gene (reference sequence). CDR3 length equals 15 residues. The CDR3 sequence: CASSSHTGQGYGYTF. As DNA, the CDR3 is TGTGCCAGTAGTAGTCATACGGGACAGGGCTATGGCTACACCTTC.

The rearrangement joins TRBV29-1 to TRBJ1-5, with D tentatively TRBD1 (6 bases). The germline V and J ends were trimmed by 4 bases and 5 bases, with 18 bases remaining between them. The CDR3 sequence is 15 residues long. CDR1 is SQVTM, CDR2 ANQGSEA, per germline. CDR3 bases: TGCAGCGTTGGTACCTCGTTAGGGGGACATCAGCCCCAGCATTTT. Translating it yields CSVGTSLGGHQPQHF.

The gene calls are TRBV27 and TRBJ2-1, with a weak D call TRBD2 (6 bases). CDR1 MNHEY and CDR2 SMNVEV come from the germline V gene (reference sequence). CDR3 length: 14 residues. Trimming left V 5 bases short and J 2 bases short, with 10 bases between. The CDR3 reads CASSVGGAYNEQFF. For the CDR3, the DNA is TGTGCCAGCAGTGTCGGGGGTGCCTACAATGAGCAGTTCTTC.

The rearrangement joins TRBV27 to TRBJ2-5, with D possibly TRBD2 on 6 matching bases. The CDR3 runs to 12 residues. Looked up from germline, CDR1 is MNHEY and CDR2 is SMNVEV (reference sequence). Trimming left V 6 bases short and J 7 bases short, with 12 bases between. DNA for the CDR3: TGTGCCAGCAGCCATGGGGGAGGGACCCAGTACTTC. Translated: CASSHGGGTQYF.

This chain connects TRBV5-8 to TRBJ1-1; 8 positions agree with TRBD1. V dropped 9 bases and J dropped 5; count of bases not matched to a gene: 9. Germline V gene data show CDR1 as SGHTS and CDR2 as YDEGEE. The CDR3 has 13 residues. CDR3 protein: CANRGQGNTEAFF. CDR3 in DNA: TGTGCCAACAGAGGACAGGGAAATACTGAAGCTTTCTTT.

V is TRBV18 and J is TRBJ2-7; tentatively, D is TRBD1 (5 bases). The CDR3 has 13 amino acids. Per the germline V gene, CDR1 is KGHSH and CDR2 is LQKENI. Trimming took off 3 bases at V and 6 bases at J, with 12 bases between the two ends. The CDR3 loop reads CASSPRQSGEQYF. CDR3 nucleotides: TGTGCCAGCTCACCTCGACAGTCTGGCGAGCAGTACTTC. Full variable domain (outside the CDR3, taken from reference TRBV18 and TRBJ2-7): NAGVMQNPRHLVRRRGQEARLRCSPMKGHSHVYWYRQLPEEGLKFMVYLQKENIIDESGMPKERFSAEFPKEGPSILRIQQVVRGDSAAYFCASSPRQSGEQYFGPGTRLTVT.

The genes are TRBV6-1 and TRBJ2-7; possibly TRBD2 for D (5 bases). Trimming took 0 bases from V and 0 from J, leaving 6 bases between them. The length of the CDR3 is 14 residues. CDR1 and CDR2 from the germline V gene are MNHNS and SASEGT. CDR3 in DNA: TGTGCCAGCAGTGAAGCTGGGAGCTCCTACGAGCAGTACGTC. Translating it yields CASSEAGSSYEQYV.

The J gene is TRBJ1-5, the V gene TRBV11-2; D is uncertain. Germline CDR1 reads SGHAT; CDR2 reads FQNNGV. CDR3 length: 13 residues. Trimming removed 3 bases from V and 2 bases from J, with 5 bases in between. CDR3 bases: TGTGCCAGCAGCTTCGGTGGCAATCAGCCCCAGCATTTT. Residues: CASSFGGNQPQHF. Variable domain in full (rest from reference TRBV11-2 and TRBJ1-5): EAGVAQSPRYKIIEKRQSVAFWCNPISGHATLYWYQQILGQGPKLLIQFQNNGVVDDSQLPKDRFSAERLKGVDSTLKIQPAKLEDSAVYLCASSFGGNQPQHFGDGTRLSIL.

V and J are TRBV2 and TRBJ2-5, with TRBD2 as a possible D gene (5 bases). The germline V gene has CDR1 SNHLY and CDR2 FYNNEI. V was clipped by 4 bases and J by 3 bases, with 12 bases between them. The CDR3 spans 14 residues. The DNA for the CDR3 is TGTGCCAGCAGTGTATCGGCAGCGGAAGAGACCCAGTACTTC. Translation: CASSVSAAEETQYF. The full variable domain, completed using reference TRBV2 and TRBJ2-5, is EPEVTQTPSHQVTQMGQEVILRCVPISNHLYFYWYRQILGQKVEFLVSFYNNEISEKSEIFDDQFSVERPDGSNFTLKIRSTKLEDSAMYFCASSVSAAEETQYFGPGTRLLVL.

V and J are TRBV6-5 and TRBJ1-3, with D possibly TRBD1 on 5 matching bases. The V gene's germline CDR1 is MNHEY and CDR2 SVGAGI. CDR3 size: 15 residues. Trimming pared 4 bases from V and 4 bases from J, leaving 14 bases between. CDR3 sequence (DNA): TGTGCCAGCAGTTTCGCAGGGTCGTCCGGAAACACCATATATTTT. Translation gives CASSFAGSSGNTIYF.

The J gene is TRBJ1-6, the V gene TRBV27; possibly TRBD1 for D (5 bases). Trimming took off 7 bases at V and 5 bases at J, with 15 bases between the two ends. The V gene's germline CDR1 is MNHEY and CDR2 SMNVEV (reference sequence). The CDR3 extends over 15 amino acids. CDR3 sequence reads: CASTKGDRDNSPLHF. CDR3 nucleotide sequence: TGTGCCAGCACCAAAGGGGATAGGGATAATTCACCCCTCCACTTT.

The chain combines TRBV6-4 with TRBJ2-1, with TRBD2 matching over 8 bases. Trimming removed 3 bases from V and 4 bases from J; junction bases left unmatched: 5. The CDR3 sequence is 15 residues long. The V gene's germline CDR1 is MRHNA and CDR2 SNTAGT. The CDR3 here is CASSERGAEYNEQFF. As DNA, the CDR3 is TGTGCCAGCAGTGAGCGGGGGGCCGAATACAATGAGCAGTTCTTC.

J is TRBJ2-7 and V is TRBV30; no clear D. The V gene's germline CDR1 is GTSNPN and CDR2 SVGIG (reference sequence). The V end was cut by 0 bases, the J end by 4 bases, with 7 bases between. The CDR3 contains 12 residues. The CDR3 nucleotides read TGTGCCTGGAGTGTAAACAGTTACGAGCAGTACTTC. Protein sequence: CAWSVNSYEQYF.

The chain carries TRBV29-1 and TRBJ2-7; D is unclear. There are 14 residues in the CDR3. Germline lookup yields CDR1 SQVTM and CDR2 ANQGSEA. The ends were cut back, 1 base at V and 3 bases at J, with 13 bases in the middle. CDR3 nucleotide sequence: TGCAGCGTTGAAGGGGCAGGTAAAGGCTACGAGCAGTACTTC. Translation gives CSVEGAGKGYEQYF.

The chain carries TRBV7-9 and TRBJ2-1; D might be TRBD1 (5 bases). V lost 1 base and J lost 4, with 8 bases in between. Germline V gene sequence: CDR1 SEHNR, CDR2 FQNEAQ (reference sequence). CDR3 length: 14 residues. For the CDR3, the DNA is TGTGCCAGCAGCTTAGTGCAGGGTTACAATGAGCAGTTCTTC. Amino acids: CASSLVQGYNEQFF. The full variable domain, completed using reference TRBV7-9 and TRBJ2-1, is DTGVSQNPRHKITKRGQNVTFRCDPISEHNRLYWYRQTLGQGPEFLTYFQNEAQLEKSRLLSDRFSAERPKGSFSTLEIQRTEQGDSAMYLCASSLVQGYNEQFFGPGTRLTVL.

V usage is TRBV6-6 and J usage is TRBJ2-3; D unresolved. In germline, CDR1 is MNHNY, CDR2 SVGAGI (reference sequence). Trimming stripped 8 bases from V and 5 bases from J, with 14 bases between. The CDR3 covers 13 residues. The CDR3 loop is CASQLFKLDTQYF. The CDR3 nucleotides are TGTGCCAGCCAACTATTCAAGCTAGATACGCAGTATTTT.

The chain recombines TRBV5-1 with TRBJ1-4; unclear D gene. Germline CDR1 and CDR2: SGHRS and YFSETQ. The length of the CDR3 is 14 residues. V lost 0 bases to trimming and J lost 7 bases, with 10 bases between them. DNA of the CDR3: TGCGCCAGCAGCTTGGAGCTGGAGAGTGAAAAACTGTTTTTT. Translating gives CASSLELESEKLFF. The entire variable domain, with the rest obtained from reference TRBV5-1 and TRBJ1-4, is as follows: KAGVTQTPRYLIKTRGQQVTLSCSPISGHRSVSWYQQTPGQGLQFLFEYFSETQRNKGNFPGRFSGRQFSNSRSEMNVSTLELGDSALYLCASSLELESEKLFFGSGTQLSVL.